The clone carrying this T cell receptor (beta chain) was found once. Its antigen is still unknown. Germline-derived CDR1 and CDR2 are SGDLS and YYNGEE. Trimming removed 0 bases from V and 4 bases from J, with 11 bases in between. The CDR3 contains 15 residues. This table comes from immunoSEQ multiplex PCR, and its TCRdb copy is limited to in-frame clones, with some not included. The top ten hold about 10% of the sample, which has around 79,000 clones, about 92% seen once. The source of the sample is a study of OX40 agonist ivuxolimab in advanced cancers. Study summary: Patients treated during dose escalation were battling hepatocellular carcinoma, melanoma, renal cell or head and neck cancer. The group had a mean age of around 64 years, ranged from about 23 to 79, and was just under 85% male. Study results and limitations: Among the lowest peripheral clonal expansion occurred in 0.1-3.0 mg/kg partial responders.

The genes are TRBV9 and TRBJ1-3, with a possible D match to TRBD1 (5 bases). Sequencing was performed on CD4+ or CD8+ T cells sorted from blood, taken in a trial of the OX40 agonist ivuxolimab. This clonotype was sampled from an adult with an advanced solid tumor such as melanoma, head and neck, liver or kidney cancer. CDR3 in DNA: TGTGCCAGCAGCGTAGACGGGGCATGGGGAAACACCATATATTTT. Protein product: CASSVDGAWGNTIYF.